This entry concerns a single TCR beta chain. Its matching antigen is unknown. The germline V gene has CDR1 MNHEY and CDR2 SVGAGI. CDR3 length equals 14 residues. Germline trimming cut 6 bases from V and 5 bases from J; bases unmatched to any gene: 3. With 60 Vbeta and 13 Jbeta primers, the PCR was carried out. Data came from immunoSEQ multiplex PCR; TCRdb stores just in-frame clones and leaves some out. In the table there are roughly 80,000 clones, 65% to 85% of which are singletons. These data are taken from a study of cytomegalovirus exposure and HLA in healthy donors. Study results and caveats: From TCR beta sequences, most subjects' HLA-A and HLA-B alleles were reportedly predicted accurately. Some highly shared sequence variants likely arose as a pipeline artifact.

V usage is TRBV6-5 and J usage is TRBJ2-2; TRBD2 matches 10 bases. The TCR was taken from a woman aged 40 to 50 in good health and CMV-seropositive. Sequenced sample: PBMCs. The CDR3 DNA reads as TGTGCCAGCAGAGCGGGAGGGCTTACCGGGGAGCTGTTTTTT. Its protein is CASRAGGLTGELFF.